This is a list of T cell receptor beta chains from one sample in a study of early T cells in non-severe SARS-CoV-2 infection. MiXCR was run by TCRdb on the 5' RACE reads, yielding one entry per CDR3 protein. This table holds under 50,000 distinct CDR3 sequences, 23% found once. The sequenced sample was whole blood, obtained at baseline. All receptors derive from an adult who was a healthcare worker with PCR-confirmed SARS-CoV-2 infection or an uninfected control (not recorded which). The conserved cysteine and the conserved F or W are not part of the CDR3 here.

v_call	j_call	cdr3_aa
TRBV7-9	TRBJ2-3	ASSSSGTDTQY
TRBV12-3/TRBV12-4	TRBJ1-5	ASSLQGLTRPQH
TRBV21-1	TRBJ2-3	ASSTLRRADTQY
TRBV12-3/TRBV12-4	TRBJ1-2	ASNRDYNYGYT
TRBV27	TRBJ1-6	VSSVGMNSPLH
TRBV2	TRBJ2-5	ASSSHSSGGEQETQY
TRBV9	TRBJ1-3	ASSEAGLGNTIY
TRBV3-1	TRBJ1-1	ASSQRGVEAF
TRBV6-6	TRBJ2-7	ASSPGSWVEQY
TRBV6-1	TRBJ1-2	ASSQGQGPYGYT
TRBV24-1	TRBJ2-3	ATSDRQWYSHTDTQY
TRBV25-1	TRBJ1-3	ASSPGQGRNTIY
TRBV27	TRBJ1-2	ASRGAGDYGYT
TRBV7-6	TRBJ2-2	ASSLAHGSPGELF
TRBV19	TRBJ1-5	ASTISGTRLQKGNQPQH
TRBV20-1	TRBJ1-5	SASTGTGADSNQPQH
TRBV12-3/TRBV12-4	TRBJ1-2	ASSPDRGRYYGYT
TRBV12-5	TRBJ2-2	ASGPAWDPGELF
TRBV18	TRBJ1-2	ASTGTGGKNYGYT
TRBV7-6	TRBJ1-4	ASSSSRVTNEKLF
TRBV2	TRBJ2-5	ASSVGGGKTQY
TRBV10-3	TRBJ1-6	AIRGQGNSPLH
TRBV18	TRBJ1-3	ASSPGTSGNTIY
TRBV10-2	TRBJ2-7	ASPDRGSSYEQY
TRBV5-1	TRBJ2-5	ASGYGTNQETQY
TRBV3-1	TRBJ2-7	ASRPLAGAGEQY
TRBV10-3	TRBJ1-1	AISGGGTEAF
TRBV3-1	TRBJ1-2	AGSQAYRGAHGYT
TRBV6-1	TRBJ2-2	ASRGLAGGPNTGELF
TRBV14	TRBJ2-3	ASSQDRTDTQY
TRBV7-9	TRBJ2-2	ASSSQTNTGELF
TRBV19	TRBJ1-2	ASSITGQNYGYT
TRBV18	TRBJ2-6	ASSSQGNGANVLT
TRBV12-3/TRBV12-4	TRBJ2-5	ASSFSETQY
TRBV7-9	TRBJ2-7	ASSHLSGVYEQY
TRBV18	TRBJ1-2	TSSPPGVTGGT
TRBV6-5	TRBJ2-3	ASKWDRNTDTQY
TRBV12-3/TRBV12-4	TRBJ2-7	ASTRGEAYEQY
TRBV6-5	TRBJ2-5	ASSQGPIPQETQY
TRBV18	TRBJ2-5	ASSLGTQETQY
TRBV6-4	TRBJ1-1	ASSPGTGISTEAF
TRBV9	TRBJ2-2	ASSVEARVANTGELF
TRBV10-1	TRBJ1-1	ATQFTADTEAF
TRBV5-1	TRBJ1-1	ASSPDRALNTEAF
TRBV2	TRBJ2-1	ASSVGRNNEQF
TRBV29-1	TRBJ2-7	SVEIPGPSSYEQY
TRBV5-1	TRBJ1-1	ASRPDRETTEAF
TRBV5-1	TRBJ2-1	ASSPLAGGPHEQF
TRBV7-3	TRBJ1-5	ASSLIQGGRKQPQH
TRBV5-1	TRBJ2-4	ASSPRGEYIQY
TRBV6-6	TRBJ1-5	ASKLLSGFQPQH